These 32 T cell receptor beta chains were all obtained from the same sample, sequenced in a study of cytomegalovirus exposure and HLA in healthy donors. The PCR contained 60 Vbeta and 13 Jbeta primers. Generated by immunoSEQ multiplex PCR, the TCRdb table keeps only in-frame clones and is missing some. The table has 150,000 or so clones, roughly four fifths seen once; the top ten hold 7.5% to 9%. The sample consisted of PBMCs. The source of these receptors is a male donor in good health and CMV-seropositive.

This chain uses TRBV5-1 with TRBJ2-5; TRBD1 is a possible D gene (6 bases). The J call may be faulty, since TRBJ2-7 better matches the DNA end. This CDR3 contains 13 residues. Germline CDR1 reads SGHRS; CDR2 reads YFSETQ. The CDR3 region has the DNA TGCGCCAGCAAAAAAACAGGGTCCCACGAGCAGTACTTC. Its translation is CASKKTGSHEQYF.

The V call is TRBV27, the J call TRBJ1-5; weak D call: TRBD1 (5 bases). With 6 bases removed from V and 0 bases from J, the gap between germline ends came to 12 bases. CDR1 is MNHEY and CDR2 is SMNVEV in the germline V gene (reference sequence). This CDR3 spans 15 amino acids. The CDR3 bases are TGTGCCAGCAGGGGGCGGCGATATAGCAATCAGCCCCAGCATTTT. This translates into CASRGRRYSNQPQHF.

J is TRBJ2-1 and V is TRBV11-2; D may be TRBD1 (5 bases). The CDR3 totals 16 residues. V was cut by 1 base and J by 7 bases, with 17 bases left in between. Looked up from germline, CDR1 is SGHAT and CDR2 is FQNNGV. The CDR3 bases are TGTGCCAGCAGCTTAGCGGGTCTGCAGGGATGGAATGAGCAGTTCTTC. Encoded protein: CASSLAGLQGWNEQFF.

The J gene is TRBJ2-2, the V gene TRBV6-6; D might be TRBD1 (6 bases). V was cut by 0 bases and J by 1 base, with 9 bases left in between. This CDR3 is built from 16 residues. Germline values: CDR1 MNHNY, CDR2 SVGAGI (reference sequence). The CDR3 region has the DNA TGTGCCAGCAGTTACTCCCACAGGGTGAACACCGGGGAGCTGTTTTTT. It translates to CASSYSHRVNTGELFF.

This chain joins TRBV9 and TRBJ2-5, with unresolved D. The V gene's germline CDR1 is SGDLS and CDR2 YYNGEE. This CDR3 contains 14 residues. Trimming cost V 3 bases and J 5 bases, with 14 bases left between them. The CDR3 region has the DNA TGTGCCAGCAGCGCAGTCCCGGTGGAGGAGACCCAGTACTTC. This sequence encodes CASSAVPVEETQYF.

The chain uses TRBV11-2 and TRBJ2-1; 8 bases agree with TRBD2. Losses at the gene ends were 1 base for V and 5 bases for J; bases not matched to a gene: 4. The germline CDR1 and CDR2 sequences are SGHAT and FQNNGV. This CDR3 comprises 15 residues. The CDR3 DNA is TGTGCCAGCAGCTTAGGGACTAGCTTTAACAATGAGCAGTTCTTC. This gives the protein CASSLGTSFNNEQFF. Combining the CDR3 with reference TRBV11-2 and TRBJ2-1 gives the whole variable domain EAGVAQSPRYKIIEKRQSVAFWCNPISGHATLYWYQQILGQGPKLLIQFQNNGVVDDSQLPKDRFSAERLKGVDSTLKIQPAKLEDSAVYLCASSLGTSFNNEQFFGPGTRLTVL.

This CDR3 is CASSLSGNWDSPLHF. CDR3 bases: TGTGCCAGCAGCTTATCGGGAAATTGGGATTCACCCCTCCACTTT. The V and J genes are TRBV7-2 and TRBJ1-6; D is uncertain. The CDR3 loop spans 15 amino acids. Germline-derived CDR1 and CDR2 are SGHTA and FQGNSA. V was trimmed by 2 bases and J by 8 bases, leaving 13 bases between them.

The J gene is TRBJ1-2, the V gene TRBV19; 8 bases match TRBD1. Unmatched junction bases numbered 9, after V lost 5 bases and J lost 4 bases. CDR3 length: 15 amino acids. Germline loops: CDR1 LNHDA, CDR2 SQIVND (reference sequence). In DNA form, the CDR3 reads TGTGCCAGTAGTCACCGGAAAGGACAGGGCTATGGCTACACCTTC. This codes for CASSHRKGQGYGYTF.

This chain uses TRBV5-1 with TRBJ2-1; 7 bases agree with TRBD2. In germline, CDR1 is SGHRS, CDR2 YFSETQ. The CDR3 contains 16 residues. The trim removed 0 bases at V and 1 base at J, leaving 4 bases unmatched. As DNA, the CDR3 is TGCGCCAGCAGCTTGGAAGTGGGAGGGTCCTACAATGAGCAGTTCTTC. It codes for CASSLEVGGSYNEQFF. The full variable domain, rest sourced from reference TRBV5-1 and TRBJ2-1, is KAGVTQTPRYLIKTRGQQVTLSCSPISGHRSVSWYQQTPGQGLQFLFEYFSETQRNKGNFPGRFSGRQFSNSRSEMNVSTLELGDSALYLCASSLEVGGSYNEQFFGPGTRLTVL.

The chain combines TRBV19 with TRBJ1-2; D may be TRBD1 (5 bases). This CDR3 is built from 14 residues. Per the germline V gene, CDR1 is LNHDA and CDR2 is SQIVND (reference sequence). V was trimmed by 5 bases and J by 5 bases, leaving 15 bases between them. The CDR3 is CASSHQAGGYGYTF. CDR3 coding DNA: TGTGCCAGTAGTCATCAAGCGGGGGGTTATGGCTACACCTTC.

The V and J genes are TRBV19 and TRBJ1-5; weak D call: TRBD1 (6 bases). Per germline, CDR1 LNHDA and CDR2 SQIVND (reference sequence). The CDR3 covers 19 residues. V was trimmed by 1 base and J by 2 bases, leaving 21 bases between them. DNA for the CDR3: TGTGCCAGTAGTATAGGGGCTTGGACAGTAGCTCGTCGCAATCAGCCCCAGCATTTT. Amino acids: CASSIGAWTVARRNQPQHF.

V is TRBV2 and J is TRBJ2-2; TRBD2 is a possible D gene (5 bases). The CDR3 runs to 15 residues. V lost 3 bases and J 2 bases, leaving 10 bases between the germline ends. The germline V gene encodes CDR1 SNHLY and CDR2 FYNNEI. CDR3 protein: CASSDQRSNTGELFF. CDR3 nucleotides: TGTGCCAGCAGTGATCAGCGGTCAAACACCGGGGAGCTGTTTTTT.

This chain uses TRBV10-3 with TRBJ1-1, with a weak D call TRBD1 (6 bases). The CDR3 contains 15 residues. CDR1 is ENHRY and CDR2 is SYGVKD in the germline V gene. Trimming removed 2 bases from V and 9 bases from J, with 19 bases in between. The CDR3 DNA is TGTGCCATCAGTGAGCATCCCGCCGGGGGGGCGAAAGCTTTCTTT. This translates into CAISEHPAGGAKAFF.

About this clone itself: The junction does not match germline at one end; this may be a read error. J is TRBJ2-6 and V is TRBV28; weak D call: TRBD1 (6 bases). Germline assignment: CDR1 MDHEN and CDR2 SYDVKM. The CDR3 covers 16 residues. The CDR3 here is CASSLLQGIGANGLTF. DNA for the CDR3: TGTGCCAGCAGTTTACTACAGGGTATAGGGGCCAACGGCCTGACTTTC.

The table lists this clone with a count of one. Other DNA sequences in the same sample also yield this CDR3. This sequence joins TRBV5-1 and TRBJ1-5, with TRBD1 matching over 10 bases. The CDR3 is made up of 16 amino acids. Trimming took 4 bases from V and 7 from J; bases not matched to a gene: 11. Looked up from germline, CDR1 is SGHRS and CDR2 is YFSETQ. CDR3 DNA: TGCGCCAGCAGCCCGGGGGGACAGGGGTTCCACCAGCCCCAGCATTTT. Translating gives CASSPGGQGFHQPQHF.

The CDR3 spells CASSYQGGNNEQFF. CDR3 in DNA: TGTGCCAGCAGTTACCAGGGAGGGAACAATGAGCAGTTCTTC. The chain carries TRBV27 and TRBJ2-1; 7 positions agree with TRBD2. Looked up from germline, CDR1 is MNHEY and CDR2 is SMNVEV (reference sequence). Trimming cost V 4 bases and J 5 bases; bases outside gene matches: 5. The CDR3 sequence is 14 residues long.

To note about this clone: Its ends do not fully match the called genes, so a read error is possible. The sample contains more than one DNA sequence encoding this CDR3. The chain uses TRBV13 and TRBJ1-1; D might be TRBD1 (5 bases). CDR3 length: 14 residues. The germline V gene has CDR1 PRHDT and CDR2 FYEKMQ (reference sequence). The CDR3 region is CASSSDPGDTEAFF. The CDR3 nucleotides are TGCGCCAGCAGCTCAGACCCGGGGGACACTGAAGCTTTCTTT.

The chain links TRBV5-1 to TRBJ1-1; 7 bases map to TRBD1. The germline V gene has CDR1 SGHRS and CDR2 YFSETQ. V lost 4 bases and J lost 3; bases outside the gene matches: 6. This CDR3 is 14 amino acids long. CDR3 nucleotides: TGCGCCAGCAGCATACAGGGGTCGGACACTGAAGCTTTCTTT. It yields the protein CASSIQGSDTEAFF.

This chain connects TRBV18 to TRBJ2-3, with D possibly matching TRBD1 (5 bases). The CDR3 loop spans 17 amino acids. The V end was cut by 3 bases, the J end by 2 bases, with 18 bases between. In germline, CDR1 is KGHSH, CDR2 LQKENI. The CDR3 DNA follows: TGTGCCAGCTCACCGAGTTCCGGGCCTGGGGCCACAGATACGCAGTATTTT. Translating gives CASSPSSGPGATDTQYF.

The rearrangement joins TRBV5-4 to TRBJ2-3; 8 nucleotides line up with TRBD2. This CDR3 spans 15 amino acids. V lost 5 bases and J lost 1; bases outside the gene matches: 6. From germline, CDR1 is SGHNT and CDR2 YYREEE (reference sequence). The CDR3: CASRSGGGRTDTQYF. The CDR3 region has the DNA TGTGCCAGCAGATCCGGGGGGGGACGCACAGATACGCAGTATTTT.

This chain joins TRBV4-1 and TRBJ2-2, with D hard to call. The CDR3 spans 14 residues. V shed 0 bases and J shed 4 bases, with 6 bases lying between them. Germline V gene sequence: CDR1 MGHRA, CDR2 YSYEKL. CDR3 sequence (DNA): TGCGCCAGCAGCCAAGACGGTGGCACCGGGGAGCTGTTTTTT. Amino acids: CASSQDGGTGELFF.

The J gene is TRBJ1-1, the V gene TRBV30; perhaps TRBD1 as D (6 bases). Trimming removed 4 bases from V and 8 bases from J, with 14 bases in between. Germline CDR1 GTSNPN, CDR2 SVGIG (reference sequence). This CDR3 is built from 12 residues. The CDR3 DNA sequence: TGTGCCTGGACACGGGGGGCGGGGGAAGCTTTCTTT. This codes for CAWTRGAGEAFF.

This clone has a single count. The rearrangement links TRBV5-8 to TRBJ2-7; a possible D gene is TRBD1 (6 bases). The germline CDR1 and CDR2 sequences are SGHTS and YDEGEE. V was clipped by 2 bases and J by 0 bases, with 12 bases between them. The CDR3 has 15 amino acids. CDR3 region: CASSFRRGGSYEQYF. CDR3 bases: TGTGCCAGCAGCTTTCGAAGAGGGGGCTCCTACGAGCAGTACTTC.

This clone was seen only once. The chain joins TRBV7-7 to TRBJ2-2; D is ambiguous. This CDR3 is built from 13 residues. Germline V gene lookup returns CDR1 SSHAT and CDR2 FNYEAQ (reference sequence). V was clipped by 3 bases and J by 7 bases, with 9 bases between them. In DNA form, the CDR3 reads TGTGCCAGCAGCTTTCAGGTTCTCGGGGAGCTGTTTTTT. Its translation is CASSFQVLGELFF.

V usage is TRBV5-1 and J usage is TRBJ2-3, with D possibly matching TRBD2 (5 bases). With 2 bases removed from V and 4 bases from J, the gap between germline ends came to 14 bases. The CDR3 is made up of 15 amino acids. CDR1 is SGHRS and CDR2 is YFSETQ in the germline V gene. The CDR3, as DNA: TGCGCCAGCAGCTTTGAACACGAGGGAGCAGATACGCAGTATTTT. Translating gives CASSFEHEGADTQYF.

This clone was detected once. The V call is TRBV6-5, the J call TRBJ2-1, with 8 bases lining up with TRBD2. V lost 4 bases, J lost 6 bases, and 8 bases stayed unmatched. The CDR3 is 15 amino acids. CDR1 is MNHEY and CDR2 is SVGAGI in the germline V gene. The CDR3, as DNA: TGTGCCAGCAGTTCCCCCGGGACTAGGGGCAATGAGCAGTTCTTC. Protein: CASSSPGTRGNEQFF.

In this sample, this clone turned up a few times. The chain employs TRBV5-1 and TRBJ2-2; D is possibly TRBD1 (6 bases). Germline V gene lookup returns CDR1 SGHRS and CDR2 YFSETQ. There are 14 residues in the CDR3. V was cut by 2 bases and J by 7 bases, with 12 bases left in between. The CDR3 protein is CASSFKGGDGELFF. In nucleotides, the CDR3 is TGCGCCAGCAGCTTTAAAGGGGGTGACGGGGAGCTGTTTTTT.

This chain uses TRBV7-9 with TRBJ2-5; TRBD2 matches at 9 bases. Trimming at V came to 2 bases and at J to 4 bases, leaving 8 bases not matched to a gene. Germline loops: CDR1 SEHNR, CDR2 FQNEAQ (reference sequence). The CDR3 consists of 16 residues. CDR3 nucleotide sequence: TGTGCCAGCAGCTTAAGTGGCGGGAGGGCCCGAGAGACCCAGTACTTC. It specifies CASSLSGGRARETQYF.

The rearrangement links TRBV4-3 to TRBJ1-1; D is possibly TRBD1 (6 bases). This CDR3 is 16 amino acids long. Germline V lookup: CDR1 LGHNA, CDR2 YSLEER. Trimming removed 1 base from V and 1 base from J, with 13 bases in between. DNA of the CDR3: TGCGCCAGCAGCCAAGGGAGGGGGGGCTGGAACACTGAAGCTTTCTTT. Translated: CASSQGRGGWNTEAFF.

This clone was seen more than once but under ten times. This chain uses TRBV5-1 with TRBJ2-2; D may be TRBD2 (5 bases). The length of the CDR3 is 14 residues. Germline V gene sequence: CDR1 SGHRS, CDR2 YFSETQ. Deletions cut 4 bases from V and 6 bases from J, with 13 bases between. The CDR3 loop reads CASSERTGPGELFF. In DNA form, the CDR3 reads TGCGCCAGCAGCGAACGGACTGGCCCCGGGGAGCTGTTTTTT.

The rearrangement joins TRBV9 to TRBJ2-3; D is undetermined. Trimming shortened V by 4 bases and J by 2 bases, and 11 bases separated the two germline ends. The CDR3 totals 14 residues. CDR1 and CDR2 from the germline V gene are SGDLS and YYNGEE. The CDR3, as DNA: TGTGCCAGCAGCCCTATAAGCACCACAGATACGCAGTATTTT. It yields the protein CASSPISTTDTQYF.

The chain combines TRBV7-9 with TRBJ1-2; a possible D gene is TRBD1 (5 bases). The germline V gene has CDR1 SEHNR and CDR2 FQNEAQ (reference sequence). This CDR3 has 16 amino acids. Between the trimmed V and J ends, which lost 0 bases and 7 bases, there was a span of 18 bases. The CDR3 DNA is TGTGCCAGCAGCTTAGCAGGCGACAGTCGAACTATTGGCTACACCTTC. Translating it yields CASSLAGDSRTIGYTF.